These 18 T cell receptor beta chains were sequenced from one sample in a study of regulatory T cells in long-lasting Graves disease. Time point reported: persistent/refractory GD, antithyroid drugs over 5 years with positive TRAb. Isolated PBMC RNA provided the starting material for the TCR library. The TCR beta library used iRepertoire HTBI primers with Arm-PCR amplification of CDR3. One entry per CDR3 protein, called by TCRdb with MiXCR from the multiplex PCR reads. The table records 700,000 or so distinct CDR3 sequences, approximately 29% of them present only once. The sample was peripheral blood mononuclear cells (PBMCs), taken when the disease was refractory, from a patient treated with antithyroid drugs. Receptors were obtained from a female donor with Graves disease.

This chain links TRBV5-1 with TRBJ2-7; D is undetermined. The germline V gene encodes CDR1 SGHRS and CDR2 YFSETQ. The CDR3 runs 14 residues. Trimming pared 5 bases from V and 5 bases from J, leaving 17 bases between. The CDR3 DNA reads as TGCGCCAGCAGACTAATACTATCTCGGGACGAGCAGTACTTC. It codes for CASRLILSRDEQYF.

This clonotype was recorded many times. This chain links TRBV28 with TRBJ1-1; 7 positions match TRBD1. Germline assignment: CDR1 MDHEN and CDR2 SYDVKM. The CDR3 covers 13 residues. Trimming removed 9 bases from V and 1 base from J; junction bases left unmatched: 5. CDR3 in amino acids: CASGDSQNTEAFF. CDR3 DNA: TGTGCCAGTGGGGACAGTCAGAACACTGAAGCTTTCTTT.

CDR3 nucleotides: TGTGCCAGCAGCGTAGCCCGAGGGACATCACCCAGCTACACCTTC. Its translation: CASSVARGTSPSYTF. The chain carries TRBV9 and TRBJ1-2; a weak D match, TRBD1 (6 bases). Germline CDR1 SGDLS, CDR2 YYNGEE. This CDR3 contains 15 residues. The ends were cut back, 0 bases at V and 9 bases at J, with 18 bases in the middle.

This clonotype was recorded many times. The V call is TRBV6-5, the J call TRBJ1-1, with 8 bases that match TRBD1. The CDR3 contains 17 residues. In germline, CDR1 is MNHEY, CDR2 SVGAGI. Trimming took 2 bases from V and 2 from J; bases not matched to a gene: 10. CDR3 in DNA: TGTGCCAGCAGTTACGGAGGACAGGGTAGGGGAAACACTGAAGCTTTCTTT. Protein product: CASSYGGQGRGNTEAFF.

The chain links TRBV5-5 to TRBJ2-2; D is undetermined. Trimming took 6 bases from V and 4 from J, leaving 10 bases between them. CDR1 SGHKS and CDR2 YYEKEE come from the germline V gene (reference sequence). The CDR3 has 13 residues. CDR3 nucleotides: TGTGCCAGCACCCCGACGGCCACCGGGGAGCTGTTTTTT. Amino acid sequence: CASTPTATGELFF.

The CDR3 protein is CASSTGQDSYNSPLHF. The CDR3 region has the DNA TGCGCCAGCAGCACCGGACAGGACTCCTATAATTCACCCCTCCACTTT. The V and J genes are TRBV5-1 and TRBJ1-6; 7 bases fit TRBD1. CDR1 SGHRS and CDR2 YFSETQ come from the germline V gene. The CDR3 covers 16 residues. V gave up 4 bases and J gave up 0 bases; unmatched junction bases: 4.

The V call is TRBV12-3 or TRBV12-4, the J call TRBJ2-2; D uncertain. This CDR3 spans 14 amino acids. With 2 bases removed from V and 7 bases from J, the gap between germline ends came to 11 bases. The CDR3 region is CASSLSIFGGELFF. DNA for the CDR3: TGTGCCAGCAGTTTAAGTATTTTCGGCGGGGAGCTGTTTTTT.

This chain uses TRBV9 with TRBJ1-3; D not certain. The germline V gene encodes CDR1 SGDLS and CDR2 YYNGEE. The CDR3 consists of 15 residues. V lost 0 bases, J lost 1 base, and 8 bases lay in between. The CDR3 region is CASSVDRESGNTIYF. CDR3 bases: TGTGCCAGCAGCGTAGATCGCGAATCTGGAAACACCATATATTTT. Variable domain in full (rest from reference TRBV9 and TRBJ1-3): DSGVTQTPKHLITATGQRVTLRCSPRSGDLSVYWYQQSLDQGLQFLIQYYNGEERAKGNILERFSAQQFPDLHSELNLSSLELGDSALYFCASSVDRESGNTIYFGEGSWLTVV.

The rearrangement links TRBV25-1 to TRBJ1-5; tentative D call: TRBD1 (5 bases). The CDR3 loop spans 12 amino acids. CDR1 MGHDK and CDR2 SYGVNS come from the germline V gene. V was clipped by 8 bases and J by 8 bases, with 13 bases between them. The CDR3 nucleotides are TGTGCCAGCGGGGCGGGGCGGGAGCCCCAGCATTTT. This encodes CASGAGREPQHF.

The genes are TRBV12-3 or TRBV12-4 and TRBJ1-1, with a possible D match to TRBD1 (5 bases). The CDR3 extends over 12 amino acids. V lost 8 bases to trimming and J lost 5 bases, with 12 bases between them. The chain's CDR3 is CASQTRGTEAFF. The CDR3 DNA reads TGTGCCAGCCAGACGAGGGGAACTGAAGCTTTCTTT.

This clonotype was counted ten times or more. The chain employs TRBV20-1 and TRBJ1-2; 10 bases fit TRBD1. Per germline, CDR1 DFQATT and CDR2 SNEGSKA (reference sequence). Trimming cost V 5 bases and J 8 bases; bases outside gene matches: 8. The CDR3 is 13 amino acids. The CDR3 protein is CSARTTGGRGYTF. The CDR3 DNA sequence: TGCAGTGCTCGCACGACAGGGGGCCGAGGCTACACCTTC.

V usage is TRBV6-2 or TRBV6-3 and J usage is TRBJ1-2, with TRBD1 identical over 7 bases. The CDR3 is 14 residues long. J was trimmed by 8 bases and V by 6 bases; bases with no gene match: 12. Germline V gene sequence: CDR1 MNHEY, CDR2 SVGEGT. The CDR3 spells CASSPTPGGGGYTF. The CDR3 nucleotides read TGTGCCAGCAGCCCCACACCAGGGGGAGGAGGCTACACCTTC.

The rearrangement links TRBV7-9 to TRBJ1-1, with a weak D call TRBD1 (6 bases). V shed 1 base and J shed 4 bases, with 13 bases lying between them. This CDR3 spans 15 amino acids. The germline V gene has CDR1 SEHNR and CDR2 FQNEAQ (reference sequence). The CDR3: CASSLELARGTEAFF. Here the CDR3 DNA reads TGTGCCAGCAGCTTAGAGTTGGCCAGGGGCACTGAAGCTTTCTTT. Full variable domain (missing parts from reference TRBV7-9 and TRBJ1-1): DTGVSQNPRHKITKRGQNVTFRCDPISEHNRLYWYRQTLGQGPEFLTYFQNEAQLEKSRLLSDRFSAERPKGSFSTLEIQRTEQGDSAMYLCASSLELARGTEAFFGQGTRLTVV.

This clonotype appeared a few times. This chain links TRBV28 with TRBJ1-1; D may be TRBD1 (5 bases). The V end was cut by 7 bases, the J end by 5 bases, with 14 bases between. Germline CDR1 and CDR2: MDHEN and SYDVKM. This CDR3 is built from 13 residues. DNA for the CDR3: TGTGCCAGCACCGCTGGGGGGTGGACTGAAGCTTTCTTT. Translating gives CASTAGGWTEAFF.

The chain joins TRBV4-2 to TRBJ2-7, with TRBD2 matching 9 bases. The junction had 7 bases not matched to a gene; V was cut back by 4 bases and J by 0 bases. Germline V gene lookup returns CDR1 LGHNA and CDR2 YNFKEQ. The CDR3 contains 16 residues. The chain's CDR3 is CASSPRGSGSSYEQYF. The CDR3 DNA reads TGTGCCAGCAGCCCCCGGGGTAGCGGGAGCTCCTACGAGCAGTACTTC.

The chain combines TRBV5-1 with TRBJ1-4; the D gene is possibly TRBD1 (5 bases). Germline CDR1 and CDR2: SGHRS and YFSETQ. The V end was cut by 3 bases, the J end by 3 bases, with 15 bases between. This CDR3 region has 16 residues. CDR3 sequence (DNA): TGCGCCAGCAGCTACGGCCGGGGACGCGCTAATGAAAAACTGTTTTTT. Residues: CASSYGRGRANEKLFF.

The chain employs TRBV6-1 and TRBJ2-5, with D maybe TRBD2 (5 bases). Germline V gene sequence: CDR1 MNHNS, CDR2 SASEGT. This CDR3 contains 15 residues. Trimming pared 7 bases from V and 4 bases from J, leaving 19 bases between. CDR3 DNA: TGTGCCAGCAAGGAGGTGTCGGGTAGCCCAGAGACCCAGTACTTC. As protein: CASKEVSGSPETQYF.

The V gene is TRBV6-2 or TRBV6-3, the J gene TRBJ1-6, with D unclear. Germline values: CDR1 MNHEY, CDR2 SVGEGT. V was cut by 8 bases and J by 7 bases, with 12 bases left in between. This CDR3 has 13 residues. CDR3 loop: CASRQTLNSPLHF. The CDR3 nucleotides read TGTGCCAGCCGACAAACACTAAATTCACCCCTCCACTTT.